Following are 10 T cell receptor beta chains from one sample sequenced in a study of blood T cell repertoires in COVID-19. Produced via immunoSEQ multiplex PCR; TCRdb's table is partial and in-frame only. Among 60,000 or so clones listed, roughly 87% were seen once. The sequencing sample was made of peripheral blood. These receptors originate from a human donor with acute or convalescent COVID-19. The donor label of this sample is uncertain.

V and J are TRBV5-1 and TRBJ2-2, with 10 bases fitting TRBD2. Trimming removed 0 bases from V and 2 bases from J; junction bases left unmatched: 10. This CDR3 region has 19 residues. From germline, CDR1 is SGHRS and CDR2 YFSETQ. The CDR3 DNA reads TGCGCCAGCAGCTTGGCCGGCAATAGCGGGGGGCCTAACACCGGGGAGCTGTTTTTT. It specifies CASSLAGNSGGPNTGELFF.

This chain joins TRBV3-1 (or the pseudogene TRBV3-2) and TRBJ1-1; possible D gene TRBD1, 5 bases. V lost 4 bases and J 1 base, leaving 7 bases between the germline ends. In germline, CDR1 is LGHDT, CDR2 YNNKEL (reference sequence). This CDR3 is built from 13 residues. This CDR3 reads CASSPGQNTEAFF. The CDR3, as DNA: TGTGCCAGCAGCCCCGGACAGAACACTGAAGCTTTCTTT.

The chain couples TRBV6-6 to TRBJ2-2; TRBD1 matches 10 bases. CDR1 is MNHNY, CDR2 SVGAGI, per germline (reference sequence). This CDR3 is built from 15 residues. The junction had 7 bases not matched to a gene; V was cut back by 6 bases and J by 6 bases. CDR3 nucleotides: TGTGCCAGCAGCAAAGGGACAGGGGAACCCGGGGAGCTGTTTTTT. It is translated as CASSKGTGEPGELFF.

DNA for the CDR3: TGTGCCAGCAGTCGGGGGACAGGGAACACTGAAGCTTTCTTT. Amino acid sequence: CASSRGTGNTEAFF. This sequence joins TRBV6-5 and TRBJ1-1; TRBD1 matches at 8 bases. Trimming removed 5 bases from V and 1 base from J; junction bases left unmatched: 3. The germline CDR1 and CDR2 sequences are MNHEY and SVGAGI. CDR3 length: 14 residues.

This chain uses TRBV5-4 with TRBJ2-1; TRBD2 agrees at 8 bases. With 4 bases clipped from V and 1 base from J, the junction kept 4 bases outside the gene matches. The CDR3 is 15 amino acids. From germline, CDR1 is SGHNT and CDR2 YYREEE (reference sequence). The DNA of the CDR3 is TGTGCCAGCAGCGGGGGACTAGAGTCCTACAATGAGCAGTTCTTC. Translated, it gives CASSGGLESYNEQFF. Together with reference TRBV5-4 and TRBJ2-1, the CDR3 gives the full variable domain: ETGVTQSPTHLIKTRGQQVTLRCSSQSGHNTVSWYQQALGQGPQFIFQYYREEENGRGNFPPRFSGLQFPNYSSELNVNALELDDSALYLCASSGGLESYNEQFFGPGTRLTVL.

J is TRBJ1-2 and V is TRBV5-6; D unresolved. The V gene's germline CDR1 is SGHDT and CDR2 YYEEEE. Trimming removed 0 bases from V and 6 bases from J, with 6 bases in between. The CDR3 runs to 12 residues. CDR3 nucleotides: TGTGCCAGCAGCTTGGGCGGGGATGGCTACACCTTC. Its translation is CASSLGGDGYTF. Based on the CDR3 plus reference TRBV5-6 and TRBJ1-2, the full variable domain is DAGVTQSPTHLIKTRGQQVTLRCSPKSGHDTVSWYQQALGQGPQFIFQYYEEEERQRGNFPDRFSGHQFPNYSSELNVNALLLGDSALYLCASSLGGDGYTFGSGTRLTVV.

The chain uses TRBV9 and TRBJ2-3; 9 positions agree with TRBD2. CDR1 and CDR2 from the germline V gene are SGDLS and YYNGEE. Trimming at V came to 3 bases and at J to 0 bases, leaving 8 bases not matched to a gene. The CDR3 has 17 amino acids. CDR3 region: CASSAKAGGSSTDTQYF. Here the CDR3 DNA reads TGTGCCAGCAGCGCAAAAGCGGGAGGTTCAAGCACAGATACGCAGTATTTT. Combining the CDR3 with reference TRBV9 and TRBJ2-3 gives the whole variable domain DSGVTQTPKHLITATGQRVTLRCSPRSGDLSVYWYQQSLDQGLQFLIQYYNGEERAKGNILERFSAQQFPDLHSELNLSSLELGDSALYFCASSAKAGGSSTDTQYFGPGTRLTVL.

This clone showed up just once. The rearrangement links TRBV19 to TRBJ1-4; D call uncertain. The CDR3 has 13 residues. V shed 3 bases and J shed 5 bases, with 7 bases lying between them. Germline assignment: CDR1 LNHDA and CDR2 SQIVND (reference sequence). In DNA, the CDR3 is TGTGCCAGTAGTATCTCGGGAAATGAAAAACTGTTTTTT. Translating gives CASSISGNEKLFF.

This rearrangement joins TRBV28 to TRBJ1-2; TRBD1 aligns across 11 bases. The CDR3 length is 16 residues. J was trimmed by 2 bases and V by 2 bases; bases with no gene match: 4. CDR1 is MDHEN, CDR2 SYDVKM, per germline. CDR3 in amino acids: CASSLRDRGTNYGYTF. The CDR3 region has the DNA TGTGCCAGCAGTTTAAGGGACAGGGGGACGAACTATGGCTACACCTTC.

V is TRBV9 and J is TRBJ2-7, with D perhaps matching TRBD2 (6 bases). Trimming took off 0 bases at V and 0 bases at J, with 13 bases between the two ends. Germline CDR1 is SGDLS and CDR2 is YYNGEE. The CDR3 runs to 16 residues. The CDR3 here is CASSVGGAGRSYEQYF. In DNA form, the CDR3 reads TGTGCCAGCAGCGTAGGGGGAGCGGGTCGCTCCTACGAGCAGTACTTC.